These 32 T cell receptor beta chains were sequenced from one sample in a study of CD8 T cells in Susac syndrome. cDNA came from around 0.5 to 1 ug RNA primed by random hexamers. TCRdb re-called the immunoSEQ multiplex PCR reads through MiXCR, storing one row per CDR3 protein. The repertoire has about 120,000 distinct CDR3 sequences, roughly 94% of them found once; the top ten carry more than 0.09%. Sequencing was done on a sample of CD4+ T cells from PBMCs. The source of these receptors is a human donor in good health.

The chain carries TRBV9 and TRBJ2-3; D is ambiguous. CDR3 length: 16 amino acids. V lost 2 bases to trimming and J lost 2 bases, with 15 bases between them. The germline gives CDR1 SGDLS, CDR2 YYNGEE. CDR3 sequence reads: CASSVGPYPSTDTQYF. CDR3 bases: TGTGCCAGCAGCGTCGGGCCTTACCCTTCCACAGATACGCAGTATTTT.

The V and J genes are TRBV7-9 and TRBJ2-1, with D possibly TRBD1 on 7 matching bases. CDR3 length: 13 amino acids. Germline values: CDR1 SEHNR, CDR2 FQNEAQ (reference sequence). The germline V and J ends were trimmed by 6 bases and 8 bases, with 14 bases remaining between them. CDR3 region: CASRYRGTDEQFF. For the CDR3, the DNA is TGTGCCAGCAGGTACCGGGGGACAGATGAGCAGTTCTTC.

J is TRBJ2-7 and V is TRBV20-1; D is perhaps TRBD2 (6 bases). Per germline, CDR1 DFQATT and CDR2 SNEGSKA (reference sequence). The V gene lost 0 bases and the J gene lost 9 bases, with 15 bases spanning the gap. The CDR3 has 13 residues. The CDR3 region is CSARDRRDLGQYF. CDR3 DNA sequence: TGCAGTGCTAGAGATCGGAGGGACCTGGGGCAGTACTTC.

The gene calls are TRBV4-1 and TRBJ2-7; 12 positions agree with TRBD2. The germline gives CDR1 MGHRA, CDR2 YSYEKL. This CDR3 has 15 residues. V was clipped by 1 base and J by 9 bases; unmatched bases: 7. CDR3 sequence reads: CASSQGLAGGQGQYF. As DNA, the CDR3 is TGCGCCAGCAGCCAAGGGCTAGCGGGAGGGCAGGGGCAGTACTTC.

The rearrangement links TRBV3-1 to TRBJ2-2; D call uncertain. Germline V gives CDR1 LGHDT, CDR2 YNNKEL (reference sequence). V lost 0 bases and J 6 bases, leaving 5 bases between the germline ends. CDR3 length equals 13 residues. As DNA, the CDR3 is TGTGCCAGCAGCCAAGATTGGTCCGGGGAGCTGTTTTTT. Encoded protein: CASSQDWSGELFF.

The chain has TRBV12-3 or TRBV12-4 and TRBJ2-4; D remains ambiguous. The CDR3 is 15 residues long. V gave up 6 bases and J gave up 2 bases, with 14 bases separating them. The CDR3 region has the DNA TGTGCCAGCAGCCCCCTCCAAGGTTCCAAAAACATTCAGTACTTC. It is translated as CASSPLQGSKNIQYF.

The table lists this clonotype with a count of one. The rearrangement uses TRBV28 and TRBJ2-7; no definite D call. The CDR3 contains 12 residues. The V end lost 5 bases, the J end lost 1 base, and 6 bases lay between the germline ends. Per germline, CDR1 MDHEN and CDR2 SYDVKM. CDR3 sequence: CASSRVSYEQYF. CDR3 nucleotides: TGTGCCAGCAGTAGGGTTTCCTACGAGCAGTACTTC. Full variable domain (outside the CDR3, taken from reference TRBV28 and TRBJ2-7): DVKVTQSSRYLVKRTGEKVFLECVQDMDHENMFWYRQDPGLGLRLIYFSYDVKMKEKGDIPEGYSVSREKKERFSLILESASTNQTSMYLCASSRVSYEQYFGPGTRLTVT.

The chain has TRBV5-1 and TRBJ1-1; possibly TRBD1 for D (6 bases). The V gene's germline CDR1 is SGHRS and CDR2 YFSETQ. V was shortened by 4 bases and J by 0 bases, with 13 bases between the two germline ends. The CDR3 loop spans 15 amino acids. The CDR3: CASSPYQGLNTEAFF. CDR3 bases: TGCGCCAGCAGCCCTTACCAGGGGTTGAACACTGAAGCTTTCTTT.

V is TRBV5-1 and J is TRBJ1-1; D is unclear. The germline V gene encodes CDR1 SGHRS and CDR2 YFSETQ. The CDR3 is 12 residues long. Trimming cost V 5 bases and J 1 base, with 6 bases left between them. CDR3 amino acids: CASSATNTEAFF. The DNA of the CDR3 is TGCGCCAGCAGTGCTACGAACACTGAAGCTTTCTTT.

The CDR3 reads CASSQWGARARLYEQYF. The DNA for the CDR3 is TGCGCCAGCAGTCAATGGGGTGCCAGGGCCCGCCTTTACGAGCAGTACTTC. This rearrangement joins TRBV23-1 to TRBJ2-7; weak D call: TRBD1 (5 bases). TRBV23-1 is an open reading frame whose function is uncertain. Trimming pared 1 base from V and 4 bases from J, leaving 20 bases between. The CDR3 extends over 17 amino acids.

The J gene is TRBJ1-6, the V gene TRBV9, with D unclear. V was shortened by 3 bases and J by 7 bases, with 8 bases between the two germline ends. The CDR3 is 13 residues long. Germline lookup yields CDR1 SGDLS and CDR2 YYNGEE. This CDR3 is CASSAEGNSPLHF. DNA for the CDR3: TGTGCCAGCAGCGCGGAAGGGAATTCACCCCTCCACTTT.

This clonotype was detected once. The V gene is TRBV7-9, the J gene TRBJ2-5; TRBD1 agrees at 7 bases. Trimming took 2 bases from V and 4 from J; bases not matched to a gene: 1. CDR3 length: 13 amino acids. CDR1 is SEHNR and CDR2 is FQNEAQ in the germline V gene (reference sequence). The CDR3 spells CASSLKGAETQYF. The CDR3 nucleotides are TGTGCCAGCAGCTTAAAGGGGGCAGAGACCCAGTACTTC.

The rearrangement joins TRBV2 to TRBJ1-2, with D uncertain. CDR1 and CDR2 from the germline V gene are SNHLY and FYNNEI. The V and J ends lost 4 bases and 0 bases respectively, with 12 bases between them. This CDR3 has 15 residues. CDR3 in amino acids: CASSVSPSSNYGYTF. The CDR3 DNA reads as TGTGCCAGCAGTGTGAGTCCGTCCTCTAACTATGGCTACACCTTC.

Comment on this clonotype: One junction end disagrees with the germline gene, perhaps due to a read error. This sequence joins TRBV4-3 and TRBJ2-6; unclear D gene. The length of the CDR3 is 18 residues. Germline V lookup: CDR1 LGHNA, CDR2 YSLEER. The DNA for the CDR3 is TGCGCCAGCAGCCAGCAACATGGGTCAGGCTCTGGGACCAACGTCCTGACTTTC. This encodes CASSQQHGSGSGTNVLTF.

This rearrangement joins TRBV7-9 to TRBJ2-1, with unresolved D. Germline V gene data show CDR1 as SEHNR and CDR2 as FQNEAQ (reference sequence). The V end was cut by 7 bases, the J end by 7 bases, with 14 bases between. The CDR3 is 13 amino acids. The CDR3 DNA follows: TGTGCCAGCACCCACGGGCGCCTGAATGAGCAGTTCTTC. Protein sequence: CASTHGRLNEQFF.

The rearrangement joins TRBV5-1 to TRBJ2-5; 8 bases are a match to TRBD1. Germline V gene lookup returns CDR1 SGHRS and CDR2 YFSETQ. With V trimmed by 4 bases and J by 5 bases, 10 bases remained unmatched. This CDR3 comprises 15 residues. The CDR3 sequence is CASSRTGSQRETQYF. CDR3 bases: TGCGCCAGCAGCAGGACAGGGAGCCAACGGGAGACCCAGTACTTC.

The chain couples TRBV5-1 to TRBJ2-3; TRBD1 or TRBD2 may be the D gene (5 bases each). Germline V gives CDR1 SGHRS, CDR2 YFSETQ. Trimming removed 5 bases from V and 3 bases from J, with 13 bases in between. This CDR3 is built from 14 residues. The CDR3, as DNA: TGCGCCAGCAGGTCCCAGGGCGGGACAGATACGCAGTATTTT. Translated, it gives CASRSQGGTDTQYF.

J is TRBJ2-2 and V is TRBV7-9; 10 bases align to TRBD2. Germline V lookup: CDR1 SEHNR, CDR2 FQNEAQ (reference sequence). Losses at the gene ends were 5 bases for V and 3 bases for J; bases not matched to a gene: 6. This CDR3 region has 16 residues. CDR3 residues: CASSLGLAGDTGELFF. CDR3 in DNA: TGTGCCAGCAGCCTCGGTCTAGCGGGAGACACCGGGGAGCTGTTTTTT. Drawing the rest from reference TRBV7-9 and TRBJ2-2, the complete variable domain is DTGVSQNPRHKITKRGQNVTFRCDPISEHNRLYWYRQTLGQGPEFLTYFQNEAQLEKSRLLSDRFSAERPKGSFSTLEIQRTEQGDSAMYLCASSLGLAGDTGELFFGEGSRLTVL.

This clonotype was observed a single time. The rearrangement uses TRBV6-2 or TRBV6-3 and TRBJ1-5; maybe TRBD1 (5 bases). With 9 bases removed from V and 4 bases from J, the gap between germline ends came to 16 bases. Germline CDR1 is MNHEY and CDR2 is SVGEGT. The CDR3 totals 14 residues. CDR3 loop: CASTQGDINQPQHF. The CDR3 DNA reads TGTGCCAGTACCCAGGGAGACATTAATCAGCCCCAGCATTTT.

The chain's CDR3 is CASSRLIPYEQYF. The CDR3 DNA follows: TGTGCCAGCAGCCGTTTGATCCCCTACGAGCAGTACTTC. The chain recombines TRBV5-6 with TRBJ2-7; D is uncertain. CDR1 is SGHDT, CDR2 YYEEEE, per germline. Trimming cost V 4 bases and J 2 bases, with 10 bases left between them. There are 13 residues in the CDR3. Using reference TRBV5-6 and TRBJ2-7 for the parts outside the CDR3, the full variable domain is DAGVTQSPTHLIKTRGQQVTLRCSPKSGHDTVSWYQQALGQGPQFIFQYYEEEERQRGNFPDRFSGHQFPNYSSELNVNALLLGDSALYLCASSRLIPYEQYFGPGTRLTVT.

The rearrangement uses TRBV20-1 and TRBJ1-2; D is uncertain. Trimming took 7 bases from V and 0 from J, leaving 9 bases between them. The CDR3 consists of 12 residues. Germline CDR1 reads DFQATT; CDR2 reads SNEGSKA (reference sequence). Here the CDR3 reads CSVAETNYGYTF. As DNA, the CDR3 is TGCAGTGTTGCCGAGACTAACTATGGCTACACCTTC.

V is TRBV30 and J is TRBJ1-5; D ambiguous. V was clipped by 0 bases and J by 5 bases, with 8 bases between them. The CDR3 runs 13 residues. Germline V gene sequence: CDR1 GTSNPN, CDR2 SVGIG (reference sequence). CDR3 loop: CAWSVQNDQPQHF. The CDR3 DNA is TGTGCCTGGAGTGTACAGAATGATCAGCCCCAGCATTTT. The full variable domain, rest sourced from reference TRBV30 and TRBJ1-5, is SQTIHQWPATLVQPVGSPLSLECTVEGTSNPNLYWYRQAAGRGLQLLFYSVGIGQISSEVPQNLSASRPQDRQFILSSKKLLLSDSGFYLCAWSVQNDQPQHFGDGTRLSIL.

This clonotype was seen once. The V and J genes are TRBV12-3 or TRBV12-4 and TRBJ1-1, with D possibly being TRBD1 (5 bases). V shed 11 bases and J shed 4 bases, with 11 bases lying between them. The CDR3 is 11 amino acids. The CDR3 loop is CALWGGTEAFF. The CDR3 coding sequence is TGTGCCCTATGGGGGGGCACTGAAGCTTTCTTT.

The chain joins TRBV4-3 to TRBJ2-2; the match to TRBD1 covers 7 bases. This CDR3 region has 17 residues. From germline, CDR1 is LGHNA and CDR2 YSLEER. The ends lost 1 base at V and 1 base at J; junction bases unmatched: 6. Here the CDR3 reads CASSQARQGVNTGELFF. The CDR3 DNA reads TGCGCCAGCAGCCAAGCTCGACAGGGTGTGAACACCGGGGAGCTGTTTTTT.

DNA for the CDR3: TGTGCCACCAGCAGGCGGGACTATACAGATACGCAGTATTTT. The encoded protein is CATSRRDYTDTQYF. The chain couples TRBV15 to TRBJ2-3, with 7 bases identical to TRBD2. V was clipped by 3 bases and J by 3 bases; unmatched bases: 3. CDR1 is LNHNV, CDR2 YYDKDF, per germline (reference sequence). The CDR3 covers 14 residues.

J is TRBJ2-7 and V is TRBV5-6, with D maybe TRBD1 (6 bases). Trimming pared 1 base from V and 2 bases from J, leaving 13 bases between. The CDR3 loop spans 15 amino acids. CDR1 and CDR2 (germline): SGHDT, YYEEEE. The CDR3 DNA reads TGTGCCAGCAGCTTGCAAGGGACATTCCCCTACGAGCAGTACTTC. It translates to CASSLQGTFPYEQYF.

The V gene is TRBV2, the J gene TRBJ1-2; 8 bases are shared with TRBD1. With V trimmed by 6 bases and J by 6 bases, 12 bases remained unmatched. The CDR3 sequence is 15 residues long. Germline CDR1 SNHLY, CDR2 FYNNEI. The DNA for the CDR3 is TGTGCCAGCAGCGAGGGACAGGCGAGTCCTGATGGCTACACCTTC. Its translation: CASSEGQASPDGYTF.

CDR3 amino acids: CASSLEQSGNTIYF. The CDR3 coding sequence is TGTGCCAGCAGTTTAGAGCAGAGTGGAAACACCATATATTTT. The chain is built from TRBV28 and TRBJ1-3; D unresolved. This CDR3 is 14 amino acids long. Germline CDR1 reads MDHEN; CDR2 reads SYDVKM. Trimming removed 2 bases at V and 3 bases at J, with 8 bases between. Supplemented by reference TRBV28 and TRBJ1-3, the full variable domain reads DVKVTQSSRYLVKRTGEKVFLECVQDMDHENMFWYRQDPGLGLRLIYFSYDVKMKEKGDIPEGYSVSREKKERFSLILESASTNQTSMYLCASSLEQSGNTIYFGEGSWLTVV.

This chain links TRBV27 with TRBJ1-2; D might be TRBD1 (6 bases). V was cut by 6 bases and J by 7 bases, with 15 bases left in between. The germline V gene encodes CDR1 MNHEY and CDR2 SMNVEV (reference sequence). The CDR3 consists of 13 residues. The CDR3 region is CASSPTGMGGYTF. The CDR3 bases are TGTGCCAGCAGCCCTACAGGGATGGGTGGCTACACCTTC.

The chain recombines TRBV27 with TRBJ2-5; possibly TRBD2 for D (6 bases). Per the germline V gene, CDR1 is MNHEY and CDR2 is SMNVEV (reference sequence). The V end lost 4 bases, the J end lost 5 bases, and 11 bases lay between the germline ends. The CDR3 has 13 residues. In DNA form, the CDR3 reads TGTGCCAGCAGTTATCGGGAGTTGGAGACCCAGTACTTC. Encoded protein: CASSYRELETQYF.

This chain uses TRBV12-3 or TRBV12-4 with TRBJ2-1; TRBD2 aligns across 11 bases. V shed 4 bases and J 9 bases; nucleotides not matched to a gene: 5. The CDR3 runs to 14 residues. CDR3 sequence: CASSSLAGEGEQFF. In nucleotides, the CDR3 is TGTGCCAGCAGTTCACTAGCGGGAGAGGGTGAGCAGTTCTTC.

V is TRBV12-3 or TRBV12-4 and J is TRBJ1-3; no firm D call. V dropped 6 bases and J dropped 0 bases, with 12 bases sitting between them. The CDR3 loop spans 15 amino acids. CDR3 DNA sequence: TGTGCCAGCAGCCCTACTGAGCGCTCTGGAAACACCATATATTTT. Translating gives CASSPTERSGNTIYF.